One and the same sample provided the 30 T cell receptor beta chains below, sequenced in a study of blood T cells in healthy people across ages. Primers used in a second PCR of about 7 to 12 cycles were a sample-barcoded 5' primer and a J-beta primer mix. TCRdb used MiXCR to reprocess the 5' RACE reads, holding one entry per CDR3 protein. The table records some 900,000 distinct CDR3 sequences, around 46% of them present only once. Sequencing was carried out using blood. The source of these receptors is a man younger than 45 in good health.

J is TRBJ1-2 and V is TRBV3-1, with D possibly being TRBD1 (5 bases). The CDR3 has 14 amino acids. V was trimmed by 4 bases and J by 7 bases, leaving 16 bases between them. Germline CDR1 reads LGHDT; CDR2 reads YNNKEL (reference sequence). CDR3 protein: CASSPTEGRGGYTF. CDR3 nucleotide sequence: TGTGCCAGCAGCCCAACCGAGGGGCGCGGTGGCTACACCTTC. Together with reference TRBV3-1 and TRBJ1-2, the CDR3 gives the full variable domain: DTAVSQTPKYLVTQMGNDKSIKCEQNLGHDTMYWYKQDSKKFLKIMFSYNNKELIINETVPNRFSPKSPDKAHLNLHINSLELGDSAVYFCASSPTEGRGGYTFGSGTRLTVV.

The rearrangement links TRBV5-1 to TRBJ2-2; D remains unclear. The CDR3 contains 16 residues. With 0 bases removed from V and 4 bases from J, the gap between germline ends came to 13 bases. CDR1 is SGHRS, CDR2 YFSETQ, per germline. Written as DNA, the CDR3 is TGCGCCAGCAGCTTGGTCCCGTTGCCGGGCACCGGGGAGCTGTTTTTT. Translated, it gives CASSLVPLPGTGELFF. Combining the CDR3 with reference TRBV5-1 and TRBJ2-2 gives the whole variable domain KAGVTQTPRYLIKTRGQQVTLSCSPISGHRSVSWYQQTPGQGLQFLFEYFSETQRNKGNFPGRFSGRQFSNSRSEMNVSTLELGDSALYLCASSLVPLPGTGELFFGEGSRLTVL.

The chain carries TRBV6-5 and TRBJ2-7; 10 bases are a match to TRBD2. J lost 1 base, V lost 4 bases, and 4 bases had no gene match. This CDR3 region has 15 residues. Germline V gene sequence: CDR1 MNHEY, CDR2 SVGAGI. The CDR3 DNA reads TGTGCCAGCAGTTCACTAGCGGGGCGATCCTACGAGCAGTACTTC. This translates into CASSSLAGRSYEQYF.

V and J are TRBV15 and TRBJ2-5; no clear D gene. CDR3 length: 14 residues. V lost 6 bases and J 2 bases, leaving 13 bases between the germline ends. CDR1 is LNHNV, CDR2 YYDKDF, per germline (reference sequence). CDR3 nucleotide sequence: TGTGCCACCAGGACCACTGGGCAACAAGAGACCCAGTACTTC. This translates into CATRTTGQQETQYF. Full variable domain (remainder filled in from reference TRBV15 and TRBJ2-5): DAMVIQNPRYQVTQFGKPVTLSCSQTLNHNVMYWYQQKSSQAPKLLFHYYDKDFNNEADTPDNFQSRRPNTSFCFLDIRSPGLGDTAMYLCATRTTGQQETQYFGPGTRLLVL.

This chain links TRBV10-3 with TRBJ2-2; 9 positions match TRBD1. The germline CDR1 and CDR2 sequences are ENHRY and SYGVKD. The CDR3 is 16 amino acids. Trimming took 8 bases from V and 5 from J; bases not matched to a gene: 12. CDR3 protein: CAIGGPGQGLTGELFF. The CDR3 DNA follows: TGTGCCATCGGGGGACCCGGACAGGGGTTAACCGGGGAGCTGTTTTTT.

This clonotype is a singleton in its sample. In nucleotides, the CDR3 is TGTGCCAGCAGCTTCACAAAGAACAATGAGCAGTTCTTC. Residues: CASSFTKNNEQFF. J is TRBJ2-1 and V is TRBV7-2; D remains ambiguous. Per the germline V gene, CDR1 is SGHTA and CDR2 is FQGNSA. Between the trimmed V and J ends, which lost 3 bases and 5 bases, there was a span of 8 bases. The CDR3 is 13 amino acids.

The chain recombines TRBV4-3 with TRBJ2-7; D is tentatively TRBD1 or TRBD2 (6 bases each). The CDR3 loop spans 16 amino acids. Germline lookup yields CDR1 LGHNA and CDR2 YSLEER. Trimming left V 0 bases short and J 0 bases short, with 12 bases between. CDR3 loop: CASSQDRGASSYEQYF. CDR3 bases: TGCGCCAGCAGCCAAGATAGGGGGGCAAGCTCCTACGAGCAGTACTTC.

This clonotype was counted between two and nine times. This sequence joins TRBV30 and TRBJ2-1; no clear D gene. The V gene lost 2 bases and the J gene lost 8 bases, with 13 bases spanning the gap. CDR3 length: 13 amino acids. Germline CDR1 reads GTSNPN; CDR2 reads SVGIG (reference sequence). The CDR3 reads CAWSRLVRDEQFF. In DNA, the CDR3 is TGTGCCTGGAGTAGACTGGTTAGGGATGAGCAGTTCTTC.

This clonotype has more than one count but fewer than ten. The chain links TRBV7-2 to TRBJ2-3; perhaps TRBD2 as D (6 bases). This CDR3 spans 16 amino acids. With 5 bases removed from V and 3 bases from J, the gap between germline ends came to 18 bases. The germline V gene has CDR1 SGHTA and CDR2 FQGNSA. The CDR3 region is CASSPSPSAGTDTQYF. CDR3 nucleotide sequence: TGTGCCAGCAGCCCCTCGCCAAGCGCGGGGACAGATACGCAGTATTTT. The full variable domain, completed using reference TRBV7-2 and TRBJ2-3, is GAGVSQSPSNKVTEKGKDVELRCDPISGHTALYWYRQSLGQGLEFLIYFQGNSAPDKSGLPSDRFSAERTGGSVSTLTIQRTQQEDSAVYLCASSPSPSAGTDTQYFGPGTRLTVL.

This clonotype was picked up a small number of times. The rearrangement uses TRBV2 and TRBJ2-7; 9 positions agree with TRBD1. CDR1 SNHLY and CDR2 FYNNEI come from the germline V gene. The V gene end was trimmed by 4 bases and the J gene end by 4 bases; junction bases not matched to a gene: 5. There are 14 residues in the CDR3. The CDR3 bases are TGTGCCAGCAGTGTGGGACAGGGAAAATACGAGCAGTACTTC. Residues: CASSVGQGKYEQYF.

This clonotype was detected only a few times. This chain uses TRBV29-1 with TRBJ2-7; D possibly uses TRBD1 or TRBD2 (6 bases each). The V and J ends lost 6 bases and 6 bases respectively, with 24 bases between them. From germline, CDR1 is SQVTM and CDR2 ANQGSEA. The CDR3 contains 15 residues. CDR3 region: CSVEGGLAKGSEQYF. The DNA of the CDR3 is TGCAGCGTCGAGGGGGGTCTTGCTAAGGGTTCCGAGCAGTACTTC.

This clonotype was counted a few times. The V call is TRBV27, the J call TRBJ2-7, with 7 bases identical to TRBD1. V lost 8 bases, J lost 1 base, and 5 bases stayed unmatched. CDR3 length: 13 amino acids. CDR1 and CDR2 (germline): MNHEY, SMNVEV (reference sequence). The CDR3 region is CASAMGQSYEQYF. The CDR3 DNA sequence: TGTGCCAGCGCTATGGGACAGTCCTACGAGCAGTACTTC.

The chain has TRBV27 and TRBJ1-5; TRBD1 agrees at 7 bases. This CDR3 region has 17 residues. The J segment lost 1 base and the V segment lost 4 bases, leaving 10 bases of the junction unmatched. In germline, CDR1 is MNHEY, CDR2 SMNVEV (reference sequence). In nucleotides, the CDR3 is TGTGCCAGCAGTTCATATTTCGACAGGGCGAGCAATCAGCCCCAGCATTTT. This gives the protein CASSSYFDRASNQPQHF.

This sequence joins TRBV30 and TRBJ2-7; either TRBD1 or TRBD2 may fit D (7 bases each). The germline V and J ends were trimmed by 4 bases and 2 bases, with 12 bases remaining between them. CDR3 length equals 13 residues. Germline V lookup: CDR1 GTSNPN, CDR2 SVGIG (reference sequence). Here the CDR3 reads CAWKQGGTYEQYF. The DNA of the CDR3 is TGTGCCTGGAAGCAGGGGGGGACCTACGAGCAGTACTTC.

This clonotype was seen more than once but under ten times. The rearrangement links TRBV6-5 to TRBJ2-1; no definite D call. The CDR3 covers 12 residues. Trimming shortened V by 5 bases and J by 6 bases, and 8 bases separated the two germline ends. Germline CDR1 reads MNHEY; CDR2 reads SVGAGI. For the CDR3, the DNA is TGTGCCAGCAGTAAGACCGGCAATGAGCAGTTCTTC. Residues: CASSKTGNEQFF.

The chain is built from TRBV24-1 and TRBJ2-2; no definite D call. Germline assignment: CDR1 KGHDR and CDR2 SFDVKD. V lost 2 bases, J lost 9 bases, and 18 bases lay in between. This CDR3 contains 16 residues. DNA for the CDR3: TGTGCCACCAGTGATTCAGAAGGACGGGTGGAACGGGAGCTGTTTTTT. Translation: CATSDSEGRVERELFF.

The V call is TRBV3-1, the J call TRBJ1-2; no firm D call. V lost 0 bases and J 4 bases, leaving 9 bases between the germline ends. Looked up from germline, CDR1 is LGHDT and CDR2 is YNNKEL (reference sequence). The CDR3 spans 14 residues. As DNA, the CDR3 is TGTGCCAGCAGCCAAGATCAGGCATTCTATGGCTACACCTTC. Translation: CASSQDQAFYGYTF. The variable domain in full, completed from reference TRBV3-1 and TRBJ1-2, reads DTAVSQTPKYLVTQMGNDKSIKCEQNLGHDTMYWYKQDSKKFLKIMFSYNNKELIINETVPNRFSPKSPDKAHLNLHINSLELGDSAVYFCASSQDQAFYGYTFGSGTRLTVV.

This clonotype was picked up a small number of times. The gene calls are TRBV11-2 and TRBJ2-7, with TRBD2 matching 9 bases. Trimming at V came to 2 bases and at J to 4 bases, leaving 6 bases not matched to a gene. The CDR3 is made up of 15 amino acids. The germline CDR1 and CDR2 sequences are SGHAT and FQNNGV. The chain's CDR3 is CASSLNPAGGYEQYF. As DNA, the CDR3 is TGTGCCAGCAGCTTAAATCCAGCGGGGGGTTACGAGCAGTACTTC.

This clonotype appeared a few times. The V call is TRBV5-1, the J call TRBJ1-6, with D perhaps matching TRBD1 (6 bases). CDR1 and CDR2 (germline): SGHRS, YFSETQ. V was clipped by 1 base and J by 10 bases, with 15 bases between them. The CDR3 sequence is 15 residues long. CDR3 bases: TGCGCCAGCAGCTTGATCACAGGGTCGGACTCACCCCTCCACTTT. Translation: CASSLITGSDSPLHF.

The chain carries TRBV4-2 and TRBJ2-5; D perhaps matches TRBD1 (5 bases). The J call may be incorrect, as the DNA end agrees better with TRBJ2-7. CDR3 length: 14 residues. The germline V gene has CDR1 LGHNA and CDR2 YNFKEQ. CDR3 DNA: TGTGCCAGCAGCCAAGAGGTCAGGGTCTTCGAGCAGTACTTC. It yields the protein CASSQEVRVFEQYF.

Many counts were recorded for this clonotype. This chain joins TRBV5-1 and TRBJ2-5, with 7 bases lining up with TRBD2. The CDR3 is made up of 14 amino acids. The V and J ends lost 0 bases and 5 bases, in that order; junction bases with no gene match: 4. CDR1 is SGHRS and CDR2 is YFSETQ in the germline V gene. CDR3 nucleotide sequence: TGCGCCAGCAGCTTGGTTGGTAGCGGGGAGACCCAGTACTTC. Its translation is CASSLVGSGETQYF.

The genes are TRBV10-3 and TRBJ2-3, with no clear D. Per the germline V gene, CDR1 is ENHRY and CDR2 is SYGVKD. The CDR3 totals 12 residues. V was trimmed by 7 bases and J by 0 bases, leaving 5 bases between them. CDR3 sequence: CAITSSTDTQYF. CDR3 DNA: TGTGCCATCACTTCCAGCACAGATACGCAGTATTTT.

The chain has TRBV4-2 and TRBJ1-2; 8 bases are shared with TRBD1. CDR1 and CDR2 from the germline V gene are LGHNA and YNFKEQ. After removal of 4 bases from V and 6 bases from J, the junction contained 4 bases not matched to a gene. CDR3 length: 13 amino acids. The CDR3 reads CASSPDRVDGYTF. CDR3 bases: TGTGCCAGCAGCCCGGACAGGGTGGATGGCTACACCTTC.

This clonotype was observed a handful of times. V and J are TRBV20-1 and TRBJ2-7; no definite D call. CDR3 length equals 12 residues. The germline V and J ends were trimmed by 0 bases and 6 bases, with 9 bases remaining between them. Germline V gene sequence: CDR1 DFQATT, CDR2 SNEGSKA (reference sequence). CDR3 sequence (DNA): TGCAGTGCTAGAGAAGGTAGGACCGAGCAGTACTTC. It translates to CSAREGRTEQYF.

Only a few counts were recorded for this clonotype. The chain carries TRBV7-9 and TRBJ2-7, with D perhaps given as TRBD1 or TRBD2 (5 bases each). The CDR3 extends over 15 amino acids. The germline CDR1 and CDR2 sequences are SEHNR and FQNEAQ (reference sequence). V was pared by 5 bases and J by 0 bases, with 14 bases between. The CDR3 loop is CASSATEGLSYEQYF. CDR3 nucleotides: TGTGCCAGCAGCGCAACAGAGGGGCTCTCCTACGAGCAGTACTTC.

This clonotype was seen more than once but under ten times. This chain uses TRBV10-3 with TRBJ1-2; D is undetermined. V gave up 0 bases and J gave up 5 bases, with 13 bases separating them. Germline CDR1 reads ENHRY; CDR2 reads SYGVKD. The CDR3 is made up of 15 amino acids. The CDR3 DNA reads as TGTGCCATCAGTGAGTCAGGAACCTCCCTTTATGGCTACACCTTC. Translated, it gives CAISESGTSLYGYTF.

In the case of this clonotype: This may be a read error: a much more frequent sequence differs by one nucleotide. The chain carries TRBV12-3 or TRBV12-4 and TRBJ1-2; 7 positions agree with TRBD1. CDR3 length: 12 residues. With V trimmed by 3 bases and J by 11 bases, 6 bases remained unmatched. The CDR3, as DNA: TGTGCCAGCAGTTTGGCCCCGGACAGGTACACCTTC. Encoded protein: CASSLAPDRYTF.

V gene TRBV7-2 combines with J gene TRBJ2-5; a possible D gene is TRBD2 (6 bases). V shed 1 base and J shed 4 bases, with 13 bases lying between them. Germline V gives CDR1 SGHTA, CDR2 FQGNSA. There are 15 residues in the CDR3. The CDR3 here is CASSLEGGVVETQYF. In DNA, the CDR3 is TGTGCCAGCAGCTTAGAGGGCGGGGTGGTAGAGACCCAGTACTTC.

The chain's CDR3 is CSARATGIYGYTF. DNA of the CDR3: TGCAGTGCTAGAGCGACGGGGATCTATGGCTACACCTTC. The chain links TRBV20-1 to TRBJ1-2, with D hard to call. Germline-derived CDR1 and CDR2 are DFQATT and SNEGSKA (reference sequence). The CDR3 runs to 13 residues. The ends were cut back, 1 base at V and 4 bases at J, with 10 bases in the middle.

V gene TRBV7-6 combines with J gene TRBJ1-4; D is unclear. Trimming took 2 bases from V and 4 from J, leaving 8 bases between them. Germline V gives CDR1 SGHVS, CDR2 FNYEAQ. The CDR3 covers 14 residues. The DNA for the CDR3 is TGTGCCAGCAGCTTAAACAGTCTTAATGAAAAACTGTTTTTT. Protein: CASSLNSLNEKLFF.